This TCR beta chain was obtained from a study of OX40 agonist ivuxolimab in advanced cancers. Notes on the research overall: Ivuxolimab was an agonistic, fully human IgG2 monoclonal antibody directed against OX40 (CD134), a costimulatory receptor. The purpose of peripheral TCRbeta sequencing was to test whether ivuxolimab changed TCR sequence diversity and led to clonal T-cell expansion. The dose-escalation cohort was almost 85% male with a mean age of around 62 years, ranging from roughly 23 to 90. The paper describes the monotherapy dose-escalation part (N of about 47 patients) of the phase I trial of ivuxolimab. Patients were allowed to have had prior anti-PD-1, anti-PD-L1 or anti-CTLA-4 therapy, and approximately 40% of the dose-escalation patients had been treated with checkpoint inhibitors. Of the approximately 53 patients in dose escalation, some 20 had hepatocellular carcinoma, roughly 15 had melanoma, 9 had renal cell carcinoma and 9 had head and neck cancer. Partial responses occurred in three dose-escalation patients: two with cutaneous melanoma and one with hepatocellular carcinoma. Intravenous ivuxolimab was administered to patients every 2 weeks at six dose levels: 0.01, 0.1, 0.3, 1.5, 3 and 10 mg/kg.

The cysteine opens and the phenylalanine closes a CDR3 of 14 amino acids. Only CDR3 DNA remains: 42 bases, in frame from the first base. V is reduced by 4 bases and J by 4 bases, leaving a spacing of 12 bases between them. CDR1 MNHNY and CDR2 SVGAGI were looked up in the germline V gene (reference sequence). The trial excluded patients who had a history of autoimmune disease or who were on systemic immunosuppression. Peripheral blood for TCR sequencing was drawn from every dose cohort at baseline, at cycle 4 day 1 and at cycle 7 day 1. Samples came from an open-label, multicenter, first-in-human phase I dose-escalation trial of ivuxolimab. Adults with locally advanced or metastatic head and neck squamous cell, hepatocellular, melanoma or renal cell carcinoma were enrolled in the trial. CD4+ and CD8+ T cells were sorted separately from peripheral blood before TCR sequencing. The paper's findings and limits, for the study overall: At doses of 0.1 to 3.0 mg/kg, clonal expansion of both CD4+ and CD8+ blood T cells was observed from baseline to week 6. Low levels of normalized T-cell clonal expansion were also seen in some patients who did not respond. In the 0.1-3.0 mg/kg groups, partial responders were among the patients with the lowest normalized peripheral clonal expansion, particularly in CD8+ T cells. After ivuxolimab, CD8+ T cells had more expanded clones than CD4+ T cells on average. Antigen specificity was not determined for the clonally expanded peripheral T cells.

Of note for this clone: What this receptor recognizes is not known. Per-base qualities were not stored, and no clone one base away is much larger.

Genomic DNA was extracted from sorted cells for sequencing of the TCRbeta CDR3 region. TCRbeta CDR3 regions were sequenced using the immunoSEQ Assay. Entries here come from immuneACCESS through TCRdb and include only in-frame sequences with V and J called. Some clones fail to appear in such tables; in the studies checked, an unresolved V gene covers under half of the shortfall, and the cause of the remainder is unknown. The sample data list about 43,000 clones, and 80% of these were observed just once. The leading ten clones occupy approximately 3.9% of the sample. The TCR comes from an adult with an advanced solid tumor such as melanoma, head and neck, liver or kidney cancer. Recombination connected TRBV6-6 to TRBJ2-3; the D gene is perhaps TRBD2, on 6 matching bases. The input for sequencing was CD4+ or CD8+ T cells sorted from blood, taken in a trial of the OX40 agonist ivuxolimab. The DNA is TGTGCCAGCAGTTCGGAGGGGCACGCAGATACGCAGTATTTT. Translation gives CASSSEGHADTQYF.